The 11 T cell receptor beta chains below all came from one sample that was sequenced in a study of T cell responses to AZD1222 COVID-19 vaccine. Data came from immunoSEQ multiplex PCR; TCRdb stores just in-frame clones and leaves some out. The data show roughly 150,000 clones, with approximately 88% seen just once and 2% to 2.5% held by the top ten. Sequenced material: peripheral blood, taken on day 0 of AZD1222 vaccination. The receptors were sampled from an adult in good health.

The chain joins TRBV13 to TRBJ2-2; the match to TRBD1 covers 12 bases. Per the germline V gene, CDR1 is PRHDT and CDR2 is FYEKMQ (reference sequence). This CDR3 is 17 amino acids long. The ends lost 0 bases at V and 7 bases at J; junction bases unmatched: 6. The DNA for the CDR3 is TGTGCCAGCAGCTTAGGCGGGACAGGGGGCTTAAACGGGGAGCTGTTTTTT. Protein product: CASSLGGTGGLNGELFF.

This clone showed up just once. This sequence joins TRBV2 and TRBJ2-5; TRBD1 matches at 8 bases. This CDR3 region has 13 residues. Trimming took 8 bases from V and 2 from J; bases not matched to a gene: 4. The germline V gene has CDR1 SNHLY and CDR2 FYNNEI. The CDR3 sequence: CASRRDRQETQYF. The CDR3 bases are TGTGCCAGCCGCCGGGACAGGCAAGAGACCCAGTACTTC. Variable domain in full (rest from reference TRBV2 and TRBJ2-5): EPEVTQTPSHQVTQMGQEVILRCVPISNHLYFYWYRQILGQKVEFLVSFYNNEISEKSEIFDDQFSVERPDGSNFTLKIRSTKLEDSAMYFCASRRDRQETQYFGPGTRLLVL.

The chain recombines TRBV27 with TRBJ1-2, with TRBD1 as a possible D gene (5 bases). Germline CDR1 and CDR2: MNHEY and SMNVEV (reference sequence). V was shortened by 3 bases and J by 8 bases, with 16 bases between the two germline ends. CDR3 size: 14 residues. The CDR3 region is CASSFAGGVQGYTF. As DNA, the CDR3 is TGTGCCAGCAGTTTTGCGGGGGGGGTTCAAGGCTACACCTTC.

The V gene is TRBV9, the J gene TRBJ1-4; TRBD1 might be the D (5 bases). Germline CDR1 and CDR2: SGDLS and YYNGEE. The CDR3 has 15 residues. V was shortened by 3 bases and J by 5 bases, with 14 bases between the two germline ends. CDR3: CASSDDRQTNEKLFF. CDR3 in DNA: TGTGCCAGCAGCGATGACCGACAGACGAATGAAAAACTGTTTTTT.

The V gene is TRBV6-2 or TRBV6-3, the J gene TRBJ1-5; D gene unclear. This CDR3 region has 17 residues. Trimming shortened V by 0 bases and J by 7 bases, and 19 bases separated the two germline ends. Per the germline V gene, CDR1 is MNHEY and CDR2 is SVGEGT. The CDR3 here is CASSYSKSGRAQQPQHF. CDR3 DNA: TGTGCCAGCAGTTACTCGAAATCCGGTAGGGCTCAACAGCCCCAGCATTTT.

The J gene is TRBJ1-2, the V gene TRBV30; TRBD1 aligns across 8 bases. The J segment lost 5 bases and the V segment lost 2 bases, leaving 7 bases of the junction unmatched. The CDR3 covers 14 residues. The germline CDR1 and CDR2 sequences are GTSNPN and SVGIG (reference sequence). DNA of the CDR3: TGTGCCTGGAGTCCGACAGGGGTAGGGTATGGCTACACCTTC. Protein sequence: CAWSPTGVGYGYTF.

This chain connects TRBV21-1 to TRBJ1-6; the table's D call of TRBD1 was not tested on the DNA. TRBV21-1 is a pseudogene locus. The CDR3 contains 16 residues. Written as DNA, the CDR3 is TGTGCCAGCAGCCGTACTCCGGGACAACCGGATTCACCCCTCCACTTT. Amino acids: CASSRTPGQPDSPLHF.

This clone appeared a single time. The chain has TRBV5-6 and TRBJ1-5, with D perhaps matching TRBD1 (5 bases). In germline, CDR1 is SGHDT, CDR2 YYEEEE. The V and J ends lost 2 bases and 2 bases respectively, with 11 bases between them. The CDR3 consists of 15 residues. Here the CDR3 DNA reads TGTGCCAGCAGCTTCGGACACCTCGGCAATCAGCCCCAGCATTTT. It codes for CASSFGHLGNQPQHF.

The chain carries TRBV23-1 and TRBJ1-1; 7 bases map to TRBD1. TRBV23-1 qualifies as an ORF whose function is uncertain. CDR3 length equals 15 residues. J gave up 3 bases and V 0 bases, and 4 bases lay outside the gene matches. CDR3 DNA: TGCGCCAGCAGTCAATCGACAGGGCCGGACACTGAAGCTTTCTTT. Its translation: CASSQSTGPDTEAFF.

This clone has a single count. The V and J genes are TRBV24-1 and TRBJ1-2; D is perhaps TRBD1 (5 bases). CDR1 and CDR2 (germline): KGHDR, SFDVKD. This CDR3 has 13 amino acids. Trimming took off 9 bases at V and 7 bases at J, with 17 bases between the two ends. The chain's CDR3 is CATRGKGDRGYTF. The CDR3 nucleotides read TGTGCCACCCGTGGGAAAGGGGACCGTGGCTACACCTTC.

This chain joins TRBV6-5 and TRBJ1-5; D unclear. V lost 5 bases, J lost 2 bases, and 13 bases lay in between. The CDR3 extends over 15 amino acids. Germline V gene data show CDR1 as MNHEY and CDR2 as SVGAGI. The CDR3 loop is CASSPPNGGNQPQHF. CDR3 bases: TGTGCCAGCAGTCCCCCTAACGGGGGCAATCAGCCCCAGCATTTT.